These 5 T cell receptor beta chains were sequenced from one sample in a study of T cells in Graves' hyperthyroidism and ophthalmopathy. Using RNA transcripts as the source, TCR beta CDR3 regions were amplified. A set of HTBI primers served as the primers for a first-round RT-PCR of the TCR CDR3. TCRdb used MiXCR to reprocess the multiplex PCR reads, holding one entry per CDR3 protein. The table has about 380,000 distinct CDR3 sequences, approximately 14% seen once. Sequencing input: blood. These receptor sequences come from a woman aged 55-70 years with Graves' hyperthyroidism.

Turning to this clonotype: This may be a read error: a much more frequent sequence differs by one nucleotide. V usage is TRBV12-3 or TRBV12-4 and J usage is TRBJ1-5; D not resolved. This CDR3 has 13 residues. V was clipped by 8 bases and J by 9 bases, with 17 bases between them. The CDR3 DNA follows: TGTGCCAGCGCAAGGGAAGGGTATCCGCCCCAGCATTTT. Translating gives CASAREGYPPQHF.

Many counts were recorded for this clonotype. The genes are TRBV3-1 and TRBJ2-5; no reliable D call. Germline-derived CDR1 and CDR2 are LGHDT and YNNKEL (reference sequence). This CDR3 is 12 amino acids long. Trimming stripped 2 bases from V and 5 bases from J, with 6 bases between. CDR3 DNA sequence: TGTGCCAGCAGCCAATGGGATGAGACCCAGTACTTC. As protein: CASSQWDETQYF.

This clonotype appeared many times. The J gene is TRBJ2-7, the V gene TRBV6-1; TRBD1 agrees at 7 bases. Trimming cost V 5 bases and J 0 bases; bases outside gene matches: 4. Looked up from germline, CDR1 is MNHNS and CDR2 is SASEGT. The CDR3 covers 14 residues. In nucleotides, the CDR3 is TGTGCCAGCAGTTCACAGGGGAGCTCCTACGAGCAGTACTTC. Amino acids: CASSSQGSSYEQYF.

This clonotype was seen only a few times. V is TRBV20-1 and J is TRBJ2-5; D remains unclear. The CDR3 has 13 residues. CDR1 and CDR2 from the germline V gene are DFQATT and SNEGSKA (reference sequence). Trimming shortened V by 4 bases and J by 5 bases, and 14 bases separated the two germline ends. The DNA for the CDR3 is TGCAGTGCTAATCTCCGTCCCTGGGAGACCCAGTACTTC. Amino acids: CSANLRPWETQYF.

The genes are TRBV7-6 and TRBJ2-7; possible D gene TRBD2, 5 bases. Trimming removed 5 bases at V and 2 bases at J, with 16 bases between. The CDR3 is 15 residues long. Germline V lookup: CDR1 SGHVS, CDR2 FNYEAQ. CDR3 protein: CASSLLPGTAYEQYF. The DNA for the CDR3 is TGTGCCAGCAGCCTCCTTCCGGGAACCGCCTACGAGCAGTACTTC.